A single sample gave rise to the 2 T cell receptor beta chains below, sequenced in a study of long-term antiretroviral therapy in people with HIV. Version v3.0 of the immunoSEQ assay ran at survey level. The protocol was immunoSEQ multiplex PCR, while the TCRdb copy is restricted to in-frame clones and leaves out a portion. The sample holds about 39,000 clones; roughly 90% are singletons and the top ten take under 4.5%. Material: unsorted PBMCs, obtained 1.2 years after starting antiretroviral therapy. Receptors were obtained from a woman aged 50 to 65 with HIV.

The chain recombines TRBV6-5 with TRBJ1-6, with D maybe TRBD1 (5 bases). V dropped 6 bases and J dropped 13 bases, with 10 bases sitting between them. The CDR3 sequence is 11 residues long. Germline CDR1 and CDR2: MNHEY and SVGAGI. CDR3: CASRTGGPLHF. CDR3 nucleotide sequence: TGTGCCAGCAGAACGGGGGGGCCCCTCCACTTT.

This CDR3 is CSVGGGAGEKLFF. CDR3 bases: TGCAGCGTTGGAGGGGGGGCAGGTGAAAAACTGTTTTTT. The chain has TRBV29-1 and TRBJ1-4; the D gene is possibly TRBD1 (6 bases). Between the trimmed V and J ends, which lost 4 bases and 7 bases, there was a span of 13 bases. Germline values: CDR1 SQVTM, CDR2 ANQGSEA. The length of the CDR3 is 13 residues.